This entry lists 32 T cell receptor beta chains sequenced from one sample in a study of tumor and adjacent non-tumor tissue in lung cancer. The library came from three nested PCR rounds adapted from ARM-PCR protocols. Each CDR3 protein gets one entry after TCRdb re-called the multiplex PCR reads with MiXCR. The data show over 85,000 distinct CDR3 sequences, with 84% seen just once and approximately 22% held by the top ten. This sample's RNA came from whole unsorted tissue. The sequenced material came from lung tumor tissue. These receptors were obtained from a man in his 70s with non-small cell lung cancer.

The genes are TRBV2 and TRBJ2-3; perhaps D is TRBD1 or TRBD2 (5 bases each). The CDR3 has 15 amino acids. CDR1 is SNHLY and CDR2 is FYNNEI in the germline V gene. Trimming removed 5 bases from V and 2 bases from J, with 14 bases in between. CDR3: CASSLGEGLTDTQYF. The CDR3 nucleotides are TGTGCCAGCAGTCTGGGAGAGGGGCTCACAGATACGCAGTATTTT.

This sequence joins TRBV10-3 and TRBJ2-5; 8 nucleotides line up with TRBD2. Germline V lookup: CDR1 ENHRY, CDR2 SYGVKD. V was pared by 4 bases and J by 12 bases, with 28 bases of the junction left unmatched. The CDR3 consists of 19 residues. The CDR3 DNA is TGTGCCATCAGTGCTCGTCCTTCGACTAGCGTAATTGCGGTGGATACCGAGTACTTC. It codes for CAISARPSTSVIAVDTEYF.

Details on this clonotype: The junction does not match germline at one end; this may be a read error. The chain is built from TRBV4-1 and TRBJ2-7; 7 nucleotides match TRBD1. The CDR3 runs 15 residues. CDR1 is MGHRA, CDR2 YSYEKL, per germline. The DNA of the CDR3 is TGCGCCAACAGCCAAGGGTTTGACAGGGACCACGAGCAGTACTTC. It yields the protein CANSQGFDRDHEQYF.

Points on this clonotype: The final CDR3 position lacks the conserved phenylalanine or tryptophan, pointing to a likely read error. This chain joins TRBV7-8 and TRBJ2-5, with TRBD1 as a possible D gene (6 bases). This CDR3 contains 15 residues. CDR1 SGHVS and CDR2 FQNEAQ come from the germline V gene. V was shortened by 4 bases and J by 4 bases, with 16 bases between the two germline ends. The chain's CDR3 is CASSSSPRGGETQYL. Here the CDR3 DNA reads TGTGCCAGCAGCTCCAGCCCCAGGGGCGGAGAGACCCAGTACTTA.

Notes on this clonotype: Possible read error: a much larger clone is one base away. No DNA is shown, since the ends of the CDR3 on it are uncertain; the CDR3 is the one TCRdb lists. The J gene is TRBJ1-1, the V gene TRBV30; the table's D call, TRBD1, has no DNA check behind it. The germline V gene encodes CDR1 GTSNPN and CDR2 SVGIG (reference sequence). The CDR3 has 15 amino acids, counting both end residues. The CDR3: CAWAHGSGLLSEVFF.

The chain links TRBV6-1 to TRBJ2-7, with D maybe TRBD2 (6 bases). The V gene's germline CDR1 is MNHNS and CDR2 SASEGT. The CDR3 is 15 residues long. Trimming removed 3 bases at V and 2 bases at J, with 14 bases between. CDR3 DNA: TGTGCCAGCAGTGATCTCGGGAGAGTGACCTACGAGCAGTACTTC. Translating it yields CASSDLGRVTYEQYF.

The V call is TRBV10-2, the J call TRBJ1-5; D is uncertain. Looked up from germline, CDR1 is WSHSY and CDR2 is SAAADI. Trimming stripped 6 bases from V and 7 bases from J, with 16 bases between. The CDR3 is made up of 14 amino acids. For the CDR3, the DNA is TGCGCCAGCAGCCCCGGTCAGAGTAGCCAGCCCCAGCATTTT. Its protein product is CASSPGQSSQPQHF.

About this clonotype: The conserved phenylalanine or tryptophan is not found at the CDR3 terminus, so this likely reflects a read error. The chain uses TRBV6-1 and TRBJ1-2; D may be TRBD1 (6 bases). The CDR3 has 15 amino acids. Germline V gene lookup returns CDR1 MNHNS and CDR2 SASEGT. The CDR3 DNA reads TGTGCCAGCAGCCTGCGGGACAAGTCTAACTATTGCTACACCCTC. Encoded protein: CASSLRDKSNYCYTL.

For this clonotype: The junction and the germline gene differ at one end; a read error may be behind it. This chain links TRBV6-2 or TRBV6-3 with TRBJ2-7; TRBD2 is a possible D gene (6 bases). The CDR3 covers 15 residues. Per germline, CDR1 MNHEY and CDR2 SVGEGT. CDR3 DNA sequence: TGCGCCAGCAGTTGCTCGATGGCGGGACCGGTCGAGCATTACTTC. Residues: CASSCSMAGPVEHYF.

Sample share makes this clonotype medium-sized. The rearrangement uses TRBV20-1 and TRBJ2-7; D may match TRBD1 or TRBD2 (5 bases each). The CDR3 loop spans 11 amino acids. Germline-derived CDR1 and CDR2 are DFQATT and SNEGSKA (reference sequence). With 4 bases removed from V and 6 bases from J, the gap between germline ends came to 10 bases. CDR3 DNA: TGCAGTGCTACCGGGGCAGTCGAGCAGTACTTC. As protein: CSATGAVEQYF.

V is TRBV6-1 and J is TRBJ2-1; maybe TRBD2 (6 bases). The CDR3 is 16 amino acids. Germline V lookup: CDR1 MNHNS, CDR2 SASEGT. The V end was cut by 7 bases, the J end by 6 bases, with 22 bases between. The CDR3: CASTLGRGTVSNEQFF. The DNA for the CDR3 is TGTGCCAGCACCCTAGGGCGGGGCACCGTGTCCAATGAGCAGTTCTTC.

The V and J genes are TRBV6-5 and TRBJ2-1; 10 nucleotides align to TRBD2. Trimming at V came to 5 bases and at J to 12 bases, leaving 10 bases not matched to a gene. There are 14 residues in the CDR3. Germline lookup yields CDR1 MNHEY and CDR2 SVGAGI. CDR3 residues: CASSGRLAGGVQFF. The CDR3 bases are TGTGCCAGCAGTGGGAGACTAGCGGGCGGCGTGCAGTTCTTC.

Of note for this clonotype: Because it lacks the conserved phenylalanine or tryptophan at the end, this CDR3 is likely a read error. The gene calls are TRBV4-3 and TRBJ2-1, with D possibly TRBD2 on 6 matching bases. The germline CDR1 and CDR2 sequences are LGHNA and YSLEER. The CDR3 runs to 16 residues. The CDR3 spells CATSQDTSWRYNEQFY. CDR3 coding DNA: TGCGCCACCAGCCAGGATACTAGCTGGAGGTATAATGAGCAGTTCTAC.

For this clonotype: An end of the junction does not agree with germline; a read error may underlie this. The V and J genes are TRBV10-3 and TRBJ1-1, with a weak D call TRBD1 (5 bases). Per germline, CDR1 ENHRY and CDR2 SYGVKD. The CDR3 loop spans 14 amino acids. The CDR3 DNA reads as TGTGCCAACAGTAAGACTGGGGCAAGGGCTGAAGCTTTCTTT. It is translated as CANSKTGARAEAFF.

In regard to this clonotype: One junction end disagrees with the germline gene, perhaps due to a read error. The chain is built from TRBV10-3 and TRBJ2-1; either TRBD1 or TRBD2 may supply D (5 bases each). Germline V lookup: CDR1 ENHRY, CDR2 SYGVKD. This CDR3 has 15 residues. CDR3 sequence reads: CAVTPSGSGTNERFF. CDR3 nucleotide sequence: TGTGCCGTCACTCCTTCGGGGAGTGGGACCAATGAGCGGTTCTTC.

Of note for this clonotype: Germline is not matched at one junction end, which may reflect a read error. The V and J genes are TRBV10-1 and TRBJ2-3; D is unresolved. The CDR3 extends over 13 amino acids. Germline V gene sequence: CDR1 WNHNN, CDR2 SYGVQD (reference sequence). The CDR3: CASYVGLQDTQYF. The DNA for the CDR3 is TGTGCCAGCTATGTGGGTTTGCAAGATACGCAGTATTTT.

As concerns this clonotype: At one boundary the junction diverges from the germline segment, which might be a read error. The chain carries TRBV11-2 and TRBJ2-3; 7 bases align to TRBD1. The CDR3 runs to 14 residues. The germline CDR1 and CDR2 sequences are SGHAT and FQNNGV. CDR3 sequence reads: CASSSQGFLDAQYF. For the CDR3, the DNA is TGTGCCAGCAGCTCACAGGGGTTCTTAGATGCGCAATATTTT.

In regard to this clonotype: One junction end disagrees with the germline gene, perhaps due to a read error. V and J are TRBV5-1 and TRBJ2-1; no firm D call. Germline-derived CDR1 and CDR2 are SGHRS and YFSETQ. The CDR3 spans 13 residues. The CDR3 loop reads CASSLVADNERFF. CDR3 sequence (DNA): TGCGCCAGCAGCTTGGTAGCTGACAATGAGCGGTTCTTC.

Concerning this clonotype itself: Here the CDR3 omits its conserved ending phenylalanine or tryptophan, so a read error is the likely source. Here the CDR3 reads CVSRDMGAEAFS. The CDR3 DNA is TGCGTCAGCAGGGACATGGGCGCTGAAGCTTTCTCT. The chain is built from TRBV10-2 and TRBJ1-1, with a possible D match to TRBD1 (6 bases). The CDR3 spans 12 residues. In germline, CDR1 is WSHSY, CDR2 SAAADI.

To note about this clonotype: An end of the junction does not agree with germline; a read error may underlie this. The gene calls are TRBV5-4 and TRBJ2-3; the match to TRBD2 covers 15 bases. The CDR3 length is 16 residues. Germline V CDR1 and CDR2: SGHNT, YYREEE (reference sequence). The CDR3 nucleotides are TGTGCCAACAGCGAGGGACTAGCGGGAGGATCGGGTACGCAGTATTTT. It translates to CANSEGLAGGSGTQYF.

Comments on this clonotype: Being one base from a much bigger clone, this may be a read error. The V and J genes are TRBV5-6 and TRBJ2-3; 8 bases agree with TRBD1. Germline CDR1 reads SGHDT; CDR2 reads YYEEEE. The CDR3 consists of 15 residues. The CDR3 sequence is CVSSPTDRETDTQYF. The DNA of the CDR3 is TGTGTCAGCAGCCCCACGGACAGGGAAACAGATACGCAGTATTTT.

This clonotype came up once. A junction boundary mismatches the germline segment, possibly from a read error. The V call is TRBV11-2, the J call TRBJ2-7; D remains ambiguous. The V gene's germline CDR1 is SGHAT and CDR2 FQNNGV. This CDR3 spans 14 amino acids. CDR3 protein: CASSLGWVSYEQYF. In nucleotides, the CDR3 is TGTGCCAGCAGCCTGGGATGGGTCTCCTACGAGCAGTATTTC.

In this sample, this clonotype turned up a few times. A read error is possible here, since a much larger clone lies one base away. J is TRBJ2-7 and V is TRBV29-1; D is possibly TRBD1 or TRBD2 (5 bases each). The CDR3 extends over 13 amino acids. Germline V gives CDR1 SQVTM, CDR2 ANQGSEA. Deletions cut 4 bases from V and 5 bases from J, with 15 bases between. In DNA, the CDR3 is TGCAGCGTTGGGGCAAGTGGGACGCACGAGCAGTACTTC. It codes for CSVGASGTHEQYF.

Concerning this clonotype: The germline gene is not matched at one end of the junction; a read error may be the cause. The CDR3 coding sequence is TGTGCCAGCAGCCAATGGAGCAAGCGCGAGCAATACTTC. It encodes CASSQWSKREQYF. The chain employs TRBV11-2 and TRBJ2-7, with D unclear. The V gene's germline CDR1 is SGHAT and CDR2 FQNNGV. The CDR3 is 13 residues long.

In regard to this clonotype: The germline gene is not matched at one end of the junction; a read error may be the cause. The V and J genes are TRBV28 and TRBJ2-7, with a tentative D call TRBD1 (5 bases). The CDR3 is 15 amino acids. Germline CDR1 and CDR2: MDHEN and SYDVKM. The CDR3 nucleotides are TGTGCCGGCAGTCGCCCGGTGCTAGGGGCCTACGGGCAGTACTTC. Translating it yields CAGSRPVLGAYGQYF.

Turning to this clonotype: A junction boundary mismatches the germline segment, possibly from a read error. Here the CDR3 reads CASSMGLAETYKQYF. The CDR3 DNA is TGTGCCAGCAGTATGGGACTAGCGGAAACCTACAAGCAGTACTTC. The chain joins TRBV9 to TRBJ2-7, with 11 bases aligning to TRBD2. CDR3 length: 15 amino acids. Germline V CDR1 and CDR2: SGDLS, YYNGEE. The variable domain in full, completed from reference TRBV9 and TRBJ2-7, reads DSGVTQTPKHLITATGQRVTLRCSPRSGDLSVYWYQQSLDQGLQFLIQYYNGEERAKGNILERFSAQQFPDLHSELNLSSLELGDSALYFCASSMGLAETYKQYFGPGTRLTVT.

Comment on this clonotype: The junction departs from the called germline gene at one end, perhaps through a read error. V gene TRBV4-1 combines with J gene TRBJ2-5, with D hard to call. Germline V gives CDR1 MGHRA, CDR2 YSYEKL. The CDR3 covers 14 residues. CDR3 protein: CAISQDWWGETQYF. The DNA for the CDR3 is TGCGCCATCAGCCAGGATTGGTGGGGAGAGACCCAGTACTTC.

This chain joins TRBV12-3 or TRBV12-4 and TRBJ1-1; D unresolved. The CDR3 runs 13 residues. V lost 10 bases and J 3 bases, leaving 15 bases between the germline ends. This chain's CDR3 is CAITLHSHTEAFF. The CDR3, as DNA: TGTGCCATCACGCTTCACTCGCACACTGAAGCTTTCTTT.

This clonotype was seen a single time. Its ends do not fully match the called genes, so a read error is possible. The chain joins TRBV29-1 to TRBJ2-1; 11 bases are a match to TRBD1. Per germline, CDR1 SQVTM and CDR2 ANQGSEA. The CDR3 is 14 amino acids. CDR3 nucleotides: TGCAACGTTGGGAGAGGACAGGGGGCCTATGAGCAATTCTTC. This gives the protein CNVGRGQGAYEQFF.

The V and J genes are TRBV11-2 and TRBJ2-7, with D maybe TRBD1 (6 bases). Germline CDR1 and CDR2: SGHAT and FQNNGV. This CDR3 has 16 amino acids. V was shortened by 5 bases and J by 4 bases, with 21 bases between the two germline ends. CDR3 in amino acids: CASSTPTGTPTYEQYF. The CDR3 DNA is TGTGCCAGCAGCACCCCCACCGGGACACCAACTTACGAGCAGTACTTC.

About this clonotype: Since the CDR3 does not end with the conserved phenylalanine or tryptophan, this likely comes from a read error. No DNA is shown, since the ends of the CDR3 on it are uncertain; the CDR3 is the one TCRdb lists. This rearrangement joins TRBV6-2 or TRBV6-3 to TRBJ1-1. Germline V CDR1 and CDR2: MNHEY, SVGEGT. Both ends counted, the CDR3 spans 12 residues. The CDR3 sequence is CASRDRNTEAFC.

The rearrangement uses TRBV11-3 and TRBJ2-1, with 9 nucleotides matching TRBD2. Germline values: CDR1 SGHNT, CDR2 YENEEA. The CDR3 is made up of 15 amino acids. The junction had 17 bases not matched to a gene; V was cut back by 6 bases and J by 14 bases. CDR3 sequence: CASSRLAVWYNDKFF. The CDR3 DNA sequence: TGTGCCAGCAGTCGACTAGCGGTGTGGTACAATGATAAGTTCTTC.